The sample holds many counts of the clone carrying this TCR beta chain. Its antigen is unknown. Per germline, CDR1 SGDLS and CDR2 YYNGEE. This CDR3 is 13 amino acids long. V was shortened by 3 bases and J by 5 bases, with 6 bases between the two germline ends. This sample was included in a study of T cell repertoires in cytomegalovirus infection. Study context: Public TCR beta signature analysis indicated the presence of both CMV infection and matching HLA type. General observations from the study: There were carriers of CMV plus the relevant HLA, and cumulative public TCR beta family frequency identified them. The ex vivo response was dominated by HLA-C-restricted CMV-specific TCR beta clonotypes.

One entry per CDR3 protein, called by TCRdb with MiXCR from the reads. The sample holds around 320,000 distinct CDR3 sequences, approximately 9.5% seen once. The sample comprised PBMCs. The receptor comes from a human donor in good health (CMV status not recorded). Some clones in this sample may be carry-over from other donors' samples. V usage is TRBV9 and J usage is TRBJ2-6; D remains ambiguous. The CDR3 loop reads CASSARRANVLTF. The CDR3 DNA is TGTGCCAGCAGCGCTAGAAGGGCCAACGTCCTGACTTTC.